One sample yielded the 29 T cell receptor beta chains listed below, sequenced in a study of blood T cell repertoires in COVID-19. Only in-frame clones appear in the TCRdb table, and some are missing; sequencing was by immunoSEQ multiplex PCR. The table has around 210,000 clones, roughly 90% seen once. Sequencing was performed on PBMCs or T cells enriched from blood (not recorded which). The receptor source for this set is a woman in her late teens or twenties who had recovered from COVID-19.

This sequence joins TRBV2 and TRBJ1-2; the match to TRBD1 covers 8 bases. The length of the CDR3 is 14 residues. J was trimmed by 8 bases and V by 8 bases; bases with no gene match: 13. Germline values: CDR1 SNHLY, CDR2 FYNNEI. Here the CDR3 reads CASQGARQVGGYTF. CDR3 in DNA: TGTGCCAGCCAGGGGGCGCGTCAGGTTGGCGGCTACACCTTC. The full variable domain, in which reference TRBV2 and TRBJ1-2 provide the parts outside the CDR3, is EPEVTQTPSHQVTQMGQEVILRCVPISNHLYFYWYRQILGQKVEFLVSFYNNEISEKSEIFDDQFSVERPDGSNFTLKIRSTKLEDSAMYFCASQGARQVGGYTFGSGTRLTVV.

The CDR3 is CASSTWYQETQYF. The CDR3, as DNA: TGTGCCAGCAGCACTTGGTACCAAGAGACCCAGTACTTC. The rearrangement links TRBV7-6 to TRBJ2-5; no reliable D call. Between the trimmed V and J ends, which lost 5 bases and 0 bases, there was a span of 7 bases. The CDR3 loop spans 13 amino acids. CDR1 is SGHVS, CDR2 FNYEAQ, per germline. Full variable domain (remainder filled in from reference TRBV7-6 and TRBJ2-5): GAGVSQSPRYKVTKRGQDVALRCDPISGHVSLYWYRQALGQGPEFLTYFNYEAQQDKSGLPNDRFSAERPEGSISTLTIQRTEQRDSAMYRCASSTWYQETQYFGPGTRLLVL.

V usage is TRBV12-2 and J usage is TRBJ1-1. TRBV12-2 is a pseudogene. The CDR3 has 14 residues. The chain's CDR3 is CASRLARSGTEAFF. CDR3 coding DNA: TGTGCAAGTCGCTTAGCGCGATCGGGCACTGAAGCTTTCTTT.

This rearrangement joins TRBV19 to TRBJ1-2; the D gene is possibly TRBD1 (6 bases). This CDR3 is 14 amino acids long. The V end was cut by 1 base, the J end by 8 bases, with 14 bases between. Germline-derived CDR1 and CDR2 are LNHDA and SQIVND (reference sequence). The CDR3 sequence: CASSIAGQPTGYTF. CDR3 nucleotides: TGTGCCAGTAGTATAGCTGGACAGCCCACGGGCTACACCTTC.

This chain joins TRBV11-2 and TRBJ1-4, with D tentatively TRBD1 (6 bases). The V gene lost 6 bases and the J gene lost 2 bases, with 16 bases spanning the gap. This CDR3 comprises 16 residues. Germline V lookup: CDR1 SGHAT, CDR2 FQNNGV. The CDR3 spells CASRLNPGHTNEKLFF. For the CDR3, the DNA is TGTGCCAGCAGACTCAACCCGGGACATACTAATGAAAAACTGTTTTTT.

The CDR3 coding sequence is TGTGCCAGCAGTTACAGGCCGTGGCCCCAGCATTTT. This codes for CASSYRPWPQHF. This sequence joins TRBV2 and TRBJ1-5; TRBD1 might be the D (5 bases). The germline V and J ends were trimmed by 5 bases and 9 bases, with 11 bases remaining between them. This CDR3 comprises 12 residues. Germline loops: CDR1 SNHLY, CDR2 FYNNEI.

The J gene is TRBJ1-5, the V gene TRBV5-1; TRBD1 might be the D (5 bases). CDR1 and CDR2 from the germline V gene are SGHRS and YFSETQ. The CDR3 spans 16 residues. The ends were cut back, 0 bases at V and 2 bases at J, with 12 bases in the middle. CDR3 amino acids: CASSLGGGGGNQPQHF. The CDR3 coding sequence is TGCGCCAGCAGCTTGGGCGGGGGAGGCGGCAATCAGCCCCAGCATTTT.

The chain is built from TRBV29-1 and TRBJ1-1, with D tentatively TRBD1 (6 bases). Germline CDR1 SQVTM, CDR2 ANQGSEA. CDR3 length equals 12 residues. V lost 4 bases to trimming and J lost 8 bases, with 14 bases between them. This chain's CDR3 is CSVGGGFLEAFF. CDR3 bases: TGCAGCGTTGGTGGGGGCTTTTTAGAAGCTTTCTTT.

The genes are TRBV13 and TRBJ2-4, with TRBD2 matching 8 bases. Germline V gene sequence: CDR1 PRHDT, CDR2 FYEKMQ (reference sequence). The CDR3 covers 14 residues. V was clipped by 0 bases and J by 5 bases; unmatched bases: 0. The CDR3 region is CASSLGGGENIQYF. The CDR3, as DNA: TGTGCCAGCAGCTTAGGCGGGGGGGAAAACATTCAGTACTTC.

V usage is TRBV12-3 or TRBV12-4 and J usage is TRBJ1-5; TRBD1 is a possible D gene (6 bases). Trimming removed 4 bases from V and 7 bases from J, with 11 bases in between. The CDR3 is 13 amino acids. The CDR3 DNA sequence: TGTGCCAGCAGTTGGGAGGGGGGACAGCCCCAGCATTTT. Translating gives CASSWEGGQPQHF.

The chain recombines TRBV12-3 or TRBV12-4 with TRBJ1-2; D uncertain. V lost 5 bases, J lost 4 bases, and 11 bases lay in between. The CDR3 spans 13 residues. CDR3: CASSPRHSYGYTF. The CDR3 nucleotides are TGTGCCAGCAGTCCGAGACATAGCTATGGCTACACCTTC.

This clone was seen a handful of times. The rearrangement links TRBV2 to TRBJ1-3; D gene uncertain. CDR1 and CDR2 (germline): SNHLY, FYNNEI. The CDR3 totals 16 residues. Between the trimmed V and J ends, which lost 5 bases and 1 base, there was a span of 15 bases. In DNA form, the CDR3 reads TGTGCCAGCAGTCTGAGGGCGGTTGGGTCTGGAAACACCATATATTTT. It yields the protein CASSLRAVGSGNTIYF.

This chain joins TRBV14 and TRBJ2-7; D is ambiguous. This CDR3 spans 13 amino acids. Germline V CDR1 and CDR2: SGHDN, FVKESK. V was shortened by 4 bases and J by 6 bases, with 13 bases between the two germline ends. CDR3 residues: CASSPRFVSEQYF. The CDR3 DNA reads as TGTGCCAGCAGCCCCAGGTTCGTTTCCGAGCAGTACTTC.

J is TRBJ1-5 and V is TRBV28; D ambiguous. This CDR3 contains 13 residues. CDR1 and CDR2 from the germline V gene are MDHEN and SYDVKM. V lost 2 bases to trimming and J lost 4 bases, with 6 bases between them. The DNA of the CDR3 is TGTGCCAGCAGTTTAGACACTAATCAGCCCCAGCATTTT. This translates into CASSLDTNQPQHF.

J is TRBJ1-5 and V is TRBV12-3 or TRBV12-4, with D hard to call. This CDR3 has 13 amino acids. Trimming pared 1 base from V and 7 bases from J, leaving 8 bases between. Written as DNA, the CDR3 is TGTGCCAGCAGTTTAGACCCCAGGCAGCCCCAGCATTTT. Translated: CASSLDPRQPQHF.

The CDR3 loop is CASSFFRERVGNTIYF. The CDR3 region has the DNA TGTGCCAGCAGTTTTTTTCGGGAGAGGGTGGGGAACACCATATATTTT. V usage is TRBV28 and J usage is TRBJ1-3; D unclear. The CDR3 is made up of 16 amino acids. Germline values: CDR1 MDHEN, CDR2 SYDVKM. Deletions cut 3 bases from V and 7 bases from J, with 19 bases between.

The V call is TRBV5-1, the J call TRBJ1-4; 7 bases agree with TRBD1. Germline V gives CDR1 SGHRS, CDR2 YFSETQ. The length of the CDR3 is 16 residues. V was clipped by 0 bases and J by 9 bases; unmatched bases: 11. The DNA for the CDR3 is TGCGCCAGCAGCTTGGAATCGGGACAGTTTTTTAAAAAACTGTTTTTT. Translated: CASSLESGQFFKKLFF. The variable domain in full, completed from reference TRBV5-1 and TRBJ1-4, reads KAGVTQTPRYLIKTRGQQVTLSCSPISGHRSVSWYQQTPGQGLQFLFEYFSETQRNKGNFPGRFSGRQFSNSRSEMNVSTLELGDSALYLCASSLESGQFFKKLFFGSGTQLSVL.

The rearrangement links TRBV28 to TRBJ1-5; 10 bases line up with TRBD1. Germline V gene sequence: CDR1 MDHEN, CDR2 SYDVKM. With V trimmed by 4 bases and J by 4 bases, 7 bases remained unmatched. This CDR3 spans 16 amino acids. The CDR3 bases are TGTGCCAGCAGTTCTCCGGGACAGGGGACAAATCAGCCCCAGCATTTT. Translation: CASSSPGQGTNQPQHF.

The genes are TRBV2 and TRBJ2-2, with 9 positions matching TRBD2. Germline V gives CDR1 SNHLY, CDR2 FYNNEI. V was clipped by 0 bases and J by 3 bases; unmatched bases: 2. This CDR3 region has 16 residues. This CDR3 is CASSEAAGGHTGELFF. CDR3 coding DNA: TGTGCCAGCAGTGAAGCGGCGGGGGGGCACACCGGGGAGCTGTTTTTT.

The chain couples TRBV28 to TRBJ1-3, with D perhaps TRBD1 (6 bases). This CDR3 is built from 14 residues. Trimming removed 7 bases from V and 0 bases from J, with 10 bases in between. Germline lookup yields CDR1 MDHEN and CDR2 SYDVKM. The CDR3 spells CASTQGGSGNTIYF. The CDR3 coding sequence is TGTGCCAGCACCCAAGGGGGCTCTGGAAACACCATATATTTT.

This chain links TRBV2 with TRBJ2-3; 9 bases line up with TRBD2. The CDR3 totals 16 residues. J lost 3 bases, V lost 6 bases, and 10 bases had no gene match. In germline, CDR1 is SNHLY, CDR2 FYNNEI. The CDR3 DNA reads TGTGCCAGCAGGAAGACTTCTAGCGGGGTTACAGATACGCAGTATTTT. Protein product: CASRKTSSGVTDTQYF.

V is TRBV2 and J is TRBJ2-5, with D unclear. Germline V gene lookup returns CDR1 SNHLY and CDR2 FYNNEI. V lost 0 bases to trimming and J lost 3 bases, with 2 bases between them. The CDR3 extends over 12 amino acids. DNA of the CDR3: TGTGCCAGCAGTGAAGCTAAAGAGACCCAGTACTTC. This codes for CASSEAKETQYF.

This chain links TRBV2 with TRBJ2-7; 11 bases map to TRBD2. V gave up 5 bases and J gave up 0 bases; unmatched junction bases: 3. Looked up from germline, CDR1 is SNHLY and CDR2 is FYNNEI. This CDR3 has 15 amino acids. In nucleotides, the CDR3 is TGTGCCAGCAGTCGTGGACTAGCGGGCTCCTACGAGCAGTACTTC. This sequence encodes CASSRGLAGSYEQYF. The whole variable domain, filled in from reference TRBV2 and TRBJ2-7, reads EPEVTQTPSHQVTQMGQEVILRCVPISNHLYFYWYRQILGQKVEFLVSFYNNEISEKSEIFDDQFSVERPDGSNFTLKIRSTKLEDSAMYFCASSRGLAGSYEQYFGPGTRLTVT.

The chain links TRBV7-9 to TRBJ2-5; 9 bases map to TRBD1. The CDR3 loop spans 18 amino acids. Germline assignment: CDR1 SEHNR and CDR2 FQNEAQ (reference sequence). V trimming: 4 bases; J trimming: 2 bases; junction bases outside the gene matches: 14. The CDR3 loop is CASSSTREGTGWQETQYF. The CDR3 nucleotides are TGTGCCAGCAGCTCTACGAGGGAGGGGACAGGGTGGCAAGAGACCCAGTACTTC.

CDR3 loop: CASSIRTGANVLTF. The CDR3 nucleotides are TGTGCCAGCAGTATCAGGACTGGGGCCAACGTCCTGACTTTC. The rearrangement joins TRBV2 to TRBJ2-6; D ambiguous. The CDR3 covers 14 residues. V lost 5 bases, J lost 2 bases, and 7 bases lay in between. CDR1 and CDR2 (germline): SNHLY, FYNNEI.

A single count supports this clone. The chain is built from TRBV28 and TRBJ2-7; D is possibly TRBD2 (6 bases). The length of the CDR3 is 15 residues. V lost 2 bases to trimming and J lost 2 bases, with 13 bases between them. From germline, CDR1 is MDHEN and CDR2 SYDVKM. The CDR3 region has the DNA TGTGCCAGCAGTTTAAGCCCTAGCGCTACCTACGAGCAGTACTTC. Translated, it gives CASSLSPSATYEQYF. The entire variable domain, with the rest obtained from reference TRBV28 and TRBJ2-7, is as follows: DVKVTQSSRYLVKRTGEKVFLECVQDMDHENMFWYRQDPGLGLRLIYFSYDVKMKEKGDIPEGYSVSREKKERFSLILESASTNQTSMYLCASSLSPSATYEQYFGPGTRLTVT.

The V call is TRBV7-5, the J call TRBJ1-4; whether TRBD1, the table's D call, matches the DNA was not checked. TRBV7-5 is a pseudogene. This CDR3 has 14 residues. CDR3 amino acids: CVRSSGHGNEKLFF. In DNA, the CDR3 is TGTGTCAGAAGCTCGGGACATGGGAATGAAAAACTGTTTTTT.

The chain links TRBV5-8 to TRBJ1-1; D ambiguous. The CDR3 has 15 amino acids. Germline CDR1 and CDR2: SGHTS and YDEGEE. The V gene lost 1 base and the J gene lost 1 base, with 11 bases spanning the gap. The CDR3 region has the DNA TGTGCCAGCAGCTTGATGGGCGATTGGAACACTGAAGCTTTCTTT. Translated: CASSLMGDWNTEAFF.

V gene TRBV18 combines with J gene TRBJ2-3, with 8 bases lining up with TRBD2. The CDR3 extends over 16 amino acids. Looked up from germline, CDR1 is KGHSH and CDR2 is LQKENI. V was pared by 0 bases and J by 4 bases, with 6 bases of the junction left unmatched. CDR3 in DNA: TGTGCCAGCTCACCACCGGCGGCCGGGGGGGCAGATACGCAGTATTTT. As protein: CASSPPAAGGADTQYF.